This record concerns one T cell receptor beta chain sequence. Germline CDR1 is GTSNPN and CDR2 is SVGIG (reference sequence). This CDR3 region has 16 residues. V dropped 0 bases and J dropped 4; count of bases not matched to a gene: 10. How the authors handled the data: The assay estimated nucleated cells by amplifying reference gene primers. Assay: immunoSEQ multiplex PCR; the TCRdb copy retains only in-frame clones and omits some. V, J and clone size are those of that table, while D and trimming were read from the DNA. The data contain about 210,000 clones, under 90% of them singletons. The data were taken from a study of blood T cell repertoires in COVID-19. At the level of the study: PBMCs, B-cell-depleted T cells, or T cells provided the cDNA or gDNA that made up the material.

The source material was peripheral blood. The receptor's source is a woman aged 40 to 49 with active or convalescent COVID-19. This chain uses TRBV30 with TRBJ1-2; TRBD1 aligns across 8 bases. CDR3 loop: CAWSVKSGQGFYGYTF. The CDR3 DNA follows: TGTGCCTGGAGTGTAAAAAGCGGACAGGGATTCTATGGCTACACCTTC.